Reported below is one TCR beta chain. The antigen remains unidentified. This record belongs to a study of T cell responses to AZD1222 COVID-19 vaccine. Profiling relied on immunoSEQ multiplex PCR, and the TCRdb table lists in-frame clones only, not all of them. The sample consists of under 200,000 clones, 75% to 95% of them appearing once. V gave up 8 bases and J gave up 3 bases; unmatched junction bases: 7. Germline CDR1 and CDR2: MNHEY and SVGAGI. The CDR3 is 15 amino acids. Study-level findings and limits: It should be noted that donors were predominantly white British and more often female, and clonal diversity was possibly underestimated. Only five to seven AZD1222 recipients tested seropositive at baseline.

Source: peripheral blood, taken on day 0 of AZD1222 vaccination. The V and J genes are TRBV6-5 and TRBJ2-5; 12 positions agree with TRBD2. This TCR came from an adult in good health. The chain's CDR3 is CASARLAGEEETQYF. CDR3 in DNA: TGTGCCAGCGCTAGACTAGCGGGGGAGGAAGAGACCCAGTACTTC.